The T cell receptor (beta chain) described here comes from a study of early T cells in non-severe SARS-CoV-2 infection. About the research overall: Bulk RNA taken from unsorted whole blood was sequenced, leaving chains unpaired.

Regarding the study as a whole: The VDJdb matching leaned toward anti-spike CD8 responses and overlooked private and CD4 specificities.

Germline lookup yields CDR1 LNHDA and CDR2 SQIVND (reference sequence). This CDR3 spans 17 amino acids. The J segment lost 4 bases and the V segment lost 5 bases, leaving 10 bases of the junction unmatched. The library protocol tagged individual cDNA molecules with unique molecular identifiers. TCRdb recomputed calls from the 5' RACE reads with MiXCR, one row per CDR3 protein. The sample shows more than 20,000 distinct CDR3 sequences, about 4% of them seen only once. This clonotype was observed many times. Antigen unknown. This receptor was obtained from an adult who was a healthcare worker with PCR-confirmed SARS-CoV-2 infection or an uninfected control (not recorded which). Sequenced sample: whole blood. The rearrangement links TRBV19 to TRBJ2-1; 11 bases are a match to TRBD2. CDR3 nucleotides: TGTGCCAGTAGTCCTTCCTCCGGGACTAGCGGTTACAATGAGCAGTTCTTC. It codes for CASSPSSGTSGYNEQFF.